The following is a T cell receptor (beta chain) sequence with its context. Its antigen is not identified. These data are taken from a study of neoadjuvant nivolumab and ipilimumab in lung cancer. Overall study context: Patients got nivolumab 3 mg/kg on days 1, 15 and 29; combination added ipilimumab 1 mg/kg day 1.

J was trimmed by 8 bases and V by 3 bases; bases with no gene match: 2. This CDR3 comprises 15 residues. Germline CDR1 KGHSH, CDR2 LQKENI. Notes on the study in general: Only two of four nivolumab-treated tumors gained richness and clonality by surgery. Resected-tumor TCR richness correlated positively with pretherapy blood richness. Resected tumors had greater TCR richness and clonality than uninvolved lung.

Method: immunoSEQ multiplex PCR; TCRdb's copy keeps in-frame clones and lacks some. Of about 20,000 clones in the sample, about 72% were seen once. The sequence was collected from an adult with non-small cell lung cancer. This chain connects TRBV18 to TRBJ1-6; the match to TRBD1 covers 12 bases. The specimen comprised tumor tissue, sampled after neoadjuvant nivolumab, alone or with ipilimumab, at or shortly before surgery. The DNA for the CDR3 is TGTGCCAGCTCACCGGGACAGGGGGCATATTCACCCCTCCACTTT. It yields the protein CASSPGQGAYSPLHF. The full variable domain, rest sourced from reference TRBV18 and TRBJ1-6, is NAGVMQNPRHLVRRRGQEARLRCSPMKGHSHVYWYRQLPEEGLKFMVYLQKENIIDESGMPKERFSAEFPKEGPSILRIQQVVRGDSAAYFCASSPGQGAYSPLHFGNGTRLTVT.